This TCR beta chain was identified in a study of cytomegalovirus exposure and HLA in healthy donors (dated by TCRdb to the late 2010s). A note on the overall study: In an earlier analysis of about 560 of the donors, less than 350 Gb of sequence data and 100 million or so unique TCR beta sequences from about 190 million T cells were reported. Roughly 300 gigabases of sequencing data and 70 million to 100 million unique TCR sequences were included in an early release covering several hundred HLA-typed donors. Of the 300 to 500 genotyped donors, 65% to 90% were placed in the genetic ancestry cluster associated with self-reported Caucasian donors. The study was designed to test whether signatures of past pathogen exposure could be identified by cataloging public T cell receptors. The study used immunosequencing to profile the T cell repertoires of approximately 650 subjects and linked those repertoires to cytomegalovirus serostatus. Besides the first cohort of about 730 subjects, a separate validation cohort made up of 95 to 150 different subjects was used. To predict cytomegalovirus infection status, the study brought together high-throughput TCR immunosequencing, statistical association of individual TCRs with disease status, and machine learning. In a later analysis, previously published TCR beta repertoires from several hundred donors were re-analyzed and high-resolution HLA genotyping was added so that TCR occurrence patterns could be studied. The later analysis used no new phenotypic data to find candidate immune exposures, relying instead on TCR beta sequences and their occurrence across donors. An earlier analysis of nearly 600 of the donors applied high-throughput TCR beta sequencing to assess whether each TCR beta V gene segment acted as functional or pseudogenic. Donor age, sex, ethnicity and CMV serostatus were compiled together with the repertoire data. Genome-wide SNP genotypes for about 65% of the roughly 700 donors were used in a later genetic analysis, which treated that subset as a discovery cohort. Every discovery cohort repertoire had been produced on one sequencing platform. HLA typing included class I and class II loci at four-digit resolution. The number of donors typed differed by locus, with about 629-630 for A, B, C, DRB1 and DQB1, roughly 550 for DQA1, 606 for DPA1, and 450 to 480 for DPB1. About 5 DR-DQ haplotypes were handled as single units for association and clustering, since linkage in the cohort was strong. Among 398 genotyped donors of the cohort, an average of around 240,000 unique TCR beta nucleotide sequences were sequenced per donor, roughly 20% of them non-productive. What the work shows at the level of the full study, not this receptor alone: Several of the top co-occurrence clusters appeared to be linked to parvovirus B19, influenza, CMV and Epstein-Barr virus, according to a later analysis. Only TCR beta chains were sequenced in this cohort, and the absence of alpha or paired-chain data limited detectable features. Because HLA typing was missing for some donors at each locus, association tests included only the typed subset. In a later analysis, most CMV-associated TCR beta chains were found to appear HLA-restricted, with HLA associations seemingly driven largely by CMV exposure. Broadly in line with IMGT annotations, most TCR beta V segments showed up in productive rearrangements about 87% or about 30% of the time in an earlier analysis of several hundred of the donors. According to the authors, the approach could potentially be generalized to other disease states and immunological phenotypes. Strong co-occurrence of HLA alleles, especially DR and DQ, made assigning TCR associations to individual alleles difficult. In vitro tests confirmed that three of the cytomegalovirus-associated TCR beta chains recognize cytomegalovirus antigens. In a later analysis, HLA-associated TCR beta chains were found to be more clonally expanded and to have lower generation probabilities than equally common non-associated chains. CMV serostatus was the only immune exposure information available for the cohort. Cytomegalovirus status was reported to be diagnosed by the classifier with high specificity and sensitivity in both the original and validation cohorts. The presence/absence analyses assumed that sequencing depth was roughly uniform across donors, and that assumption may not be true. According to a later analysis, TCR association rates differed among HLA loci, with DRB1 alleles showing the most associated TCRs and HLA-C alleles showing the fewest. The earlier analysis of a few hundred of the donors excluded about 16 rarely observed V segments, including chromosome 9 orphons, because counts were too low. Across donors, most TCR sequences were observed very rarely, whereas some public TCRs were present in many individuals. A group of highly shared sequence variants was considered likely to be a technical artifact of the sequencing pipeline. Linkage disequilibrium might explain the correlated functional status among segregating V segments, but an unknown experimental factor could not be ruled out. Specific HLA alleles were associated with over 15,000 TCR beta sequences at a false discovery rate of 0.05 in a later analysis. A further reported finding was that TCR beta sequences accurately predicted the HLA-A and HLA-B alleles for most subjects in the first cohort. A later genetic analysis associated a missense DCLRE1C variant with V-gene and J-gene trimming of TCR beta chains, and an independent cohort replicated the association. A total of roughly 160 TCR beta chains were listed by the study as associated with cytomegalovirus. A later genetic analysis reported fewer N-insertions in productive TCRs among donors in an Asian-associated ancestry cluster than the approximately 670-donor mean.

This clone appeared a few times. The antigen it binds to is not known. No base-level quality is on record; no much larger clone is a single base apart. The receptor library was made with the immunoSEQ multiplex PCR assay. The multiplex PCR relied on a mix of 60 forward primers for TCR Vbeta segments and 13 reverse primers for TCR Jbeta segments. Amplification of the CDR3 region of rearranged TCR beta genes was performed with a multiplex PCR assay on genomic DNA. The Illumina HiSeq System was used to sequence the amplified TCR beta libraries as 87-base-pair reads. Under the source paper's analysis protocol: A later analysis counted about 80 million unique TCR beta chains across the 550 to 750 repertoires, and some 11 million of these chains were shared by at least two donors. To remove PCR and sequencing errors, raw reads were error-corrected and collapsed into unique sequences using a nearest-neighbor algorithm that merged closely related sequences. CDR3 sequences were aligned to IMGT reference sequences to assign V, D and J gene segments. For a sequence to be retained, a match of at least six nucleotides was required to both a V gene segment and a J gene segment. A rearrangement counted as productive if the CDR3 had no stop codons and remained in frame with V and J, and every other rearrangement counted as non-productive. Following IMGT convention, CDR3 was defined as the stretch from the second conserved V-encoded cysteine to the conserved J-encoded phenylalanine. The earlier analysis of about 620 of the donors excluded sequences that lacked an unambiguous match to a single V gene segment. In an earlier analysis of 500 to 750 of the donors, V segments were called functional above 56.7% productive rearrangements and were called segregating when the between-donor standard deviation exceeded 5%. A statistical classification framework was built to diagnose cytomegalovirus status from the catalog of TCR beta chain sequences. In a later analysis, TCR nucleotide sequences were compared against IMGT/GENE-DB human TR gene sequences so that V and J genes could be assigned. A later analysis assigned CDR3 sequences and most-parsimonious VDJ recombination scenarios with the TCRdist pipeline. A later analysis defined each TCR beta chain by its CDR3 amino acid sequence plus V-gene family, and excluded reads lacking a unique V-gene family. As a way to deal with suspected cross-contamination and a sequencing artifact, a later analysis dropped hundreds of nucleotide sequences that were highly shared and had low generation probability. For each public chain, a later analysis derived a clonal expansion index from normalized ranks of inferred template counts within each repertoire. A later analysis computed generation probabilities with a VDJ recombination model fitted to out-of-frame rearrangements, and checked the results against IGoR. Hypergeometric tests were used in a later analysis to score TCR-TCR, TCR-HLA and TCR-CMV co-occurrence, with a repertoire-size bias correction applied to the TCR pairs. To estimate false discovery rates, a later analysis permuted the HLA or CMV assignments 20 times. A later analysis grouped co-occurring TCRs with DBSCAN, adding TCRdist sequence similarity when clustering within HLA-allele-positive subsets. Co-occurrence clustering excluded repertoires with fewer than 30,000 or more than 120,000 public chains, plus five with anomalous nucleotide sharing. Here the immuneACCESS table is served through TCRdb, limited to in-frame sequences with V and J called. Missing clones are a known gap in these copies; in checked studies unresolved V genes cover under half, and the rest lacks a known reason. V, J and clone size are taken as reported in that table, and D and trimming were inferred from the DNA itself. The sample table lists approximately 100,000 clones, roughly 80% of them with a count of one. The top ten clones comprise over 15% of the sample.

The cohort consisted of hundreds of healthy bone marrow donors. Cohort members were all nominally healthy when sampled, although unrecorded immune exposures were likely present. The donor tested CMV seropositive, placing the donor among the 250 to 350 seropositive members of the cohort. Each donor provided a peripheral blood sample, and peripheral blood mononuclear cells were used for TCR beta sequencing. The Qiagen DNeasy Blood Extraction Kit was used to extract genomic DNA from the blood cell samples. The sequenced sample consisted of PBMCs. The receptor was derived from a man between 60 and 75 years old in good health and CMV-seropositive.

The CDR3 protein sequence reads: CASSYSKGALYEQYF. The nucleotide sequence is given as TGTGCCAGCAGTTACTCTAAAGGGGCTCTCTACGAGCAGTACTTC. This sequence uses TRBV6-6 and TRBJ2-5; possibly the D gene is TRBD1, per 5 matching bases. Gene TRBJ2-7 matches the end of the DNA better, so the J call may be wrong. Taken from the germline V gene (reference sequence), the CDR1 and CDR2 loops are MNHNY and SVGAGI. The CDR3 spans 15 residues, from the cysteine through the phenylalanine. CDR3 DNA is the only sequence kept; it has 45 bases, read in frame from the first base.